Following are 11 T cell receptor beta chains from one sample sequenced in a study of response to subunit inactivated influenza vaccine. One entry per CDR3 protein, called by TCRdb with MiXCR from the RT-PCR reads. The sample shows about 160,000 distinct CDR3 sequences, under 13% of them seen only once. The specimen comprised non-naive T cells sorted from PBMCs, sampled more than 35 days after vaccination. Every receptor here comes from a man aged 50-60 years who received an inactivated influenza vaccine.

The V call is TRBV6-2 or TRBV6-3, the J call TRBJ2-5, with 8 bases fitting TRBD1. V gave up 2 bases and J gave up 3 bases; unmatched junction bases: 14. Per the germline V gene, CDR1 is MNHEY and CDR2 is SVGEGT. The CDR3 has 18 residues. The CDR3 DNA reads TGTGCCAGCAGTTACGACCCTTCCAGGACAGGGAAAAAAGAGACCCAGTACTTC. Encoded protein: CASSYDPSRTGKKETQYF.

This chain links TRBV2 with TRBJ1-4; D is unresolved. Per germline, CDR1 SNHLY and CDR2 FYNNEI. V was pared by 6 bases and J by 0 bases, with 11 bases between. The CDR3 loop spans 15 amino acids. The CDR3 bases are TGTGCCAGCAGCTTAGCTCCCTCAACTAATGAAAAACTGTTTTTT. This sequence encodes CASSLAPSTNEKLFF.

A note on this clonotype: Being one base from a much bigger clone, this may be a read error. The chain has TRBV6-1 and TRBJ1-5; a weak D match, TRBD1 (6 bases). The CDR3 runs 13 residues. Germline values: CDR1 MNHNS, CDR2 SASEGT. The CDR3 is CASSRGSNQPHHF. The CDR3 bases are TGTGCCAGCAGCAGGGGAAGCAATCAGCCCCATCATTTT.

The chain has TRBV5-1 and TRBJ2-1; 7 positions agree with TRBD2. The CDR3 runs to 12 residues. J gave up 10 bases and V 4 bases, and 5 bases lay outside the gene matches. Germline V gene sequence: CDR1 SGHRS, CDR2 YFSETQ. The CDR3 region has the DNA TGCGCCAGCAGCGCTGGACTAGAAGAGCAGTTCTTC. It codes for CASSAGLEEQFF.

The rearrangement uses TRBV5-1 and TRBJ2-1; D ambiguous. CDR3 size: 14 residues. V dropped 4 bases and J dropped 0 bases, with 8 bases sitting between them. Germline V gene sequence: CDR1 SGHRS, CDR2 YFSETQ. The CDR3 sequence is CASSRLSSYNEQFF. The CDR3, as DNA: TGCGCCAGCAGCCGTCTAAGCTCCTACAATGAGCAGTTCTTC.

This clonotype showed up many times. The genes are TRBV12-3 or TRBV12-4 and TRBJ1-1, with D perhaps TRBD1 (5 bases). This CDR3 contains 14 residues. Trimming took off 10 bases at V and 0 bases at J, with 15 bases between the two ends. The CDR3 DNA sequence: TGTGCCACCATTCAATGGGGGTTGAACACTGAAGCTTTCTTT. Protein: CATIQWGLNTEAFF.

The chain joins TRBV9 to TRBJ1-2, with D unresolved. The ends were cut back, 4 bases at V and 3 bases at J, with 13 bases in the middle. The CDR3 consists of 14 residues. The germline gives CDR1 SGDLS, CDR2 YYNGEE. Here the CDR3 DNA reads TGTGCCAGCAGCATCCGAACACTAGACTATGGCTACACCTTC. Protein: CASSIRTLDYGYTF.

The rearrangement joins TRBV5-1 to TRBJ1-6; 8 bases agree with TRBD1. With 0 bases clipped from V and 6 bases from J, the junction kept 5 bases outside the gene matches. CDR3 length: 16 residues. From germline, CDR1 is SGHRS and CDR2 YFSETQ. The CDR3 sequence: CASSLDGTGGNSPLHF. The CDR3 coding sequence is TGCGCCAGCAGCTTGGATGGGACAGGTGGTAATTCACCCCTCCACTTT.

There are many counts of this clonotype. J is TRBJ2-3 and V is TRBV19; 7 bases match TRBD2. Germline-derived CDR1 and CDR2 are LNHDA and SQIVND (reference sequence). The CDR3 sequence is 15 residues long. V gave up 2 bases and J gave up 4 bases; unmatched junction bases: 6. The DNA for the CDR3 is TGTGCCAGTAGTATATACAGCGGGAAGGCAGATACGCAGTATTTT. Translated, it gives CASSIYSGKADTQYF. Full variable domain (missing parts from reference TRBV19 and TRBJ2-3): DGGITQSPKYLFRKEGQNVTLSCEQNLNHDAMYWYRQDPGQGLRLIYYSQIVNDFQKGDIAEGYSVSREKKESFPLTVTSAQKNPTAFYLCASSIYSGKADTQYFGPGTRLTVL.

V is TRBV19 and J is TRBJ2-2; D assignment may be TRBD1 or TRBD2 (5 bases each). V was clipped by 2 bases and J by 6 bases, with 13 bases between them. The V gene's germline CDR1 is LNHDA and CDR2 SQIVND (reference sequence). The CDR3 sequence is 15 residues long. This CDR3 reads CASSITSLGPGELFF. The CDR3 coding sequence is TGTGCCAGTAGTATAACGTCCTTGGGACCCGGGGAGCTGTTTTTT.

This clonotype came up a few times. The chain recombines TRBV20-1 with TRBJ1-2, with D unclear. There are 12 residues in the CDR3. Germline lookup yields CDR1 DFQATT and CDR2 SNEGSKA (reference sequence). V lost 7 bases, J lost 4 bases, and 13 bases lay in between. Here the CDR3 DNA reads TGCAGTGTTTCCGGACTCATCTATGGCTACACCTTC. It codes for CSVSGLIYGYTF.